Below, 27 T cell receptor beta chains from the same sample are listed, as sequenced in a study of blood T cells in healthy people across ages. A second roughly 6 to 11 cycle PCR used barcoded and J-beta primers. TCRdb ran MiXCR on the 5' RACE reads and lists one entry per CDR3 protein. In the table there are around 870,000 distinct CDR3 sequences, roughly 26% of which are singletons. Sequencing input: blood. The receptors stem from a woman of 80 years or more in good health.

Turning to this clonotype: This may come from a read error, since a much larger clone is one base off. V gene TRBV7-2 combines with J gene TRBJ1-2, with 9 bases lining up with TRBD1. Germline V CDR1 and CDR2: SGHTA, FQGNSA. The CDR3 is made up of 13 amino acids. With V trimmed by 4 bases and J by 12 bases, 9 bases remained unmatched. The CDR3 spells CASSSGQGWGHTF. CDR3 nucleotide sequence: TGTGCCAGCAGCTCGGGACAGGGATGGGGCCACACCTTC.

This chain uses TRBV6-2 or TRBV6-3 with TRBJ2-3, with 7 bases lining up with TRBD2. The CDR3 length is 18 residues. In germline, CDR1 is MNHEY, CDR2 SVGEGT. V shed 8 bases, J shed 3 bases, and the junction held 20 bases outside the gene matches. CDR3 sequence: CASGYPRGGLHTTDTQYF. CDR3 nucleotide sequence: TGTGCCAGCGGGTACCCTCGCGGGGGACTCCATACAACAGATACGCAGTATTTT.

The CDR3 region is CASSWAGTGDYEQYF. CDR3 sequence (DNA): TGTGCCAGCAGCTGGGCCGGGACAGGGGATTACGAGCAGTACTTC. The genes are TRBV7-2 and TRBJ2-7; 10 bases match TRBD1. Germline-derived CDR1 and CDR2 are SGHTA and FQGNSA. Unmatched junction bases numbered 7, after V lost 4 bases and J lost 4 bases. This CDR3 is 15 amino acids long.

This clonotype was counted at least ten times. The chain employs TRBV7-9 and TRBJ1-2; D possibly corresponds to TRBD1 (6 bases). This CDR3 spans 15 amino acids. CDR1 and CDR2 from the germline V gene are SEHNR and FQNEAQ (reference sequence). V lost 3 bases, J lost 4 bases, and 15 bases lay in between. CDR3 region: CASSFDGLGAYGYTF. Written as DNA, the CDR3 is TGTGCCAGCAGCTTTGACGGTCTGGGGGCCTATGGCTACACCTTC.

As regards this clonotype: This may arise from a read error, as a much more abundant clone is one base away. This chain links TRBV9 with TRBJ2-5, with TRBD2 as a possible D gene (5 bases). The DNA end lines up better with TRBJ2-7; the J call may be wrong. The CDR3 extends over 14 amino acids. The germline CDR1 and CDR2 sequences are SGDLS and YYNGEE. The CDR3 DNA follows: TGTGCCAGCAGCGGTGCTAGCTCCCCCTACGAGCAGTACTTC. This translates into CASSGASSPYEQYF.

V is TRBV14 and J is TRBJ2-5; D might be TRBD2 (6 bases). With 3 bases removed from V and 5 bases from J, the gap between germline ends came to 19 bases. The length of the CDR3 is 16 residues. The germline gives CDR1 SGHDN, CDR2 FVKESK. Here the CDR3 reads CASSHRKGLVLETQYF. The CDR3 DNA sequence: TGTGCCAGCAGCCACCGAAAGGGACTGGTCCTGGAGACCCAGTACTTC.

This clonotype has at least ten counts. This CDR3 reads CASRPFNRAYGYTF. CDR3 nucleotide sequence: TGTGCCAGCAGACCCTTTAACAGGGCCTATGGCTACACCTTC. The chain joins TRBV27 to TRBJ1-2; TRBD1 is a possible D gene (6 bases). This CDR3 region has 14 residues. Germline CDR1 is MNHEY and CDR2 is SMNVEV (reference sequence). Deletions cut 6 bases from V and 4 bases from J, with 15 bases between.

The table lists this clonotype with many counts. The CDR3 bases are TGTGCCAGCAGCTCGACTAGCGTACGGGGTGAGCAGTTCTTC. It encodes CASSSTSVRGEQFF. V is TRBV7-2 and J is TRBJ2-1; 8 nucleotides agree with TRBD2. Losses at the gene ends were 4 bases for V and 9 bases for J; bases not matched to a gene: 8. In germline, CDR1 is SGHTA, CDR2 FQGNSA. The CDR3 is 14 residues long.

This clonotype came up many times. The chain uses TRBV10-1 and TRBJ2-1; D is ambiguous. This CDR3 comprises 16 residues. V lost 0 bases and J 6 bases, leaving 15 bases between the germline ends. Germline V CDR1 and CDR2: WNHNN, SYGVQD (reference sequence). The CDR3 here is CASSESVSAASNEQFF. CDR3 DNA: TGCGCCAGCAGTGAGTCGGTAAGCGCCGCATCCAATGAGCAGTTCTTC.

The V and J genes are TRBV10-3 and TRBJ1-4, with 8 bases that match TRBD1. Germline CDR1 reads ENHRY; CDR2 reads SYGVKD. V lost 4 bases and J lost 4; bases outside the gene matches: 5. This CDR3 has 15 amino acids. This CDR3 reads CAISGRQGSNEKLFF. For the CDR3, the DNA is TGTGCCATCAGTGGCCGACAGGGGAGTAATGAAAAACTGTTTTTT.

This clonotype was detected many times. The chain is built from TRBV29-1 and TRBJ2-1; 7 nucleotides align to TRBD1. Germline CDR1 SQVTM, CDR2 ANQGSEA. V lost 7 bases to trimming and J lost 7 bases; unmatched junction nucleotides: 1. CDR3 length: 10 amino acids. CDR3 nucleotides: TGCAGCGCGACAGGGAATGAGCAGTTCTTC. Translated: CSATGNEQFF.

This clonotype was observed many times. The J gene is TRBJ1-4, the V gene TRBV12-3 or TRBV12-4; 9 bases are a match to TRBD1. V was clipped by 6 bases and J by 7 bases; unmatched bases: 6. The CDR3 consists of 14 residues. CDR3 sequence: CASRTTGGGEKLFF. The CDR3 nucleotides read TGTGCCAGCAGAACAACAGGGGGCGGTGAAAAACTGTTTTTT.

Notes on this clonotype: This may arise from a read error, as a much more abundant clone is one base away. The rearrangement joins TRBV12-3 or TRBV12-4 to TRBJ1-2, with D uncertain. The CDR3 length is 14 residues. The CDR3 DNA sequence: TGTGCCGGCAGTTTAGGGAGTGGCAAATATGGCTACACCTTC. This gives the protein CAGSLGSGKYGYTF.

This clonotype turned up a few times. J is TRBJ1-2 and V is TRBV9; possible D gene TRBD1, 5 bases. Germline V gives CDR1 SGDLS, CDR2 YYNGEE. The CDR3 contains 13 residues. V was trimmed by 2 bases and J by 3 bases, leaving 8 bases between them. The CDR3 DNA reads TGTGCCAGCAGCGTGGGACCGGACTATGGCTACACCTTC. Its protein is CASSVGPDYGYTF.

This sequence joins TRBV20-1 and TRBJ2-7; the D gene is possibly TRBD1 (5 bases). The CDR3 spans 13 residues. V was cut by 6 bases and J by 4 bases, with 16 bases left in between. Per germline, CDR1 DFQATT and CDR2 SNEGSKA (reference sequence). The CDR3 sequence is CSAAPRRVYEQYF. The CDR3 DNA reads as TGCAGTGCAGCGCCACGCAGGGTATACGAGCAGTACTTC.

A few counts support this clonotype. The CDR3 nucleotides read TGTGCCAGCAGTTCACTAGCGGGGGGGTGTAATGAGCAGTTCTTC. This translates into CASSSLAGGCNEQFF. The chain carries TRBV6-6 and TRBJ2-1, with 13 bases fitting TRBD2. CDR1 MNHNY and CDR2 SVGAGI come from the germline V gene (reference sequence). After removal of 4 bases from V and 7 bases from J, the junction contained 4 bases not matched to a gene. CDR3 length: 15 residues.

The rearrangement uses TRBV19 and TRBJ2-1, with D maybe TRBD1 (6 bases). V was pared by 4 bases and J by 5 bases, with 12 bases between. Germline loops: CDR1 LNHDA, CDR2 SQIVND (reference sequence). The CDR3 runs to 14 residues. The CDR3 DNA sequence: TGTGCCAGTAGTACTGGGACACTTAACAATGAGCAGTTCTTC. It codes for CASSTGTLNNEQFF. The whole variable domain, remainder taken from reference TRBV19 and TRBJ2-1, is DGGITQSPKYLFRKEGQNVTLSCEQNLNHDAMYWYRQDPGQGLRLIYYSQIVNDFQKGDIAEGYSVSREKKESFPLTVTSAQKNPTAFYLCASSTGTLNNEQFFGPGTRLTVL.

This clonotype appeared a few times. The chain employs TRBV20-1 and TRBJ1-2; 8 bases agree with TRBD1. From germline, CDR1 is DFQATT and CDR2 SNEGSKA (reference sequence). The CDR3 is made up of 16 amino acids. V gave up 5 bases and J gave up 1 base; unmatched junction bases: 12. The CDR3 DNA is TGCAGTGCTCCGCCAGGACAGGGAGATATTAACTATGGCTACACCTTC. This translates into CSAPPGQGDINYGYTF.

This clonotype was seen repeatedly, ten times or more. The rearrangement uses TRBV7-2 and TRBJ2-3, with D perhaps TRBD1 (5 bases). Germline lookup yields CDR1 SGHTA and CDR2 FQGNSA. The CDR3 is made up of 13 amino acids. V was clipped by 1 base and J by 10 bases, with 12 bases between them. CDR3 nucleotides: TGTGCCAGCAGCTTAGGGGGCCCGAACTCGCAGTATTTT. Amino acid sequence: CASSLGGPNSQYF.

In this sample, this clonotype turned up many times. This chain links TRBV5-1 with TRBJ2-3; 7 nucleotides agree with TRBD1. The length of the CDR3 is 16 residues. V shed 0 bases, J shed 4 bases, and the junction held 8 bases outside the gene matches. Germline V gene data show CDR1 as SGHRS and CDR2 as YFSETQ. CDR3 protein: CASSLASTGLPDTQYF. In DNA form, the CDR3 reads TGCGCCAGCAGCTTGGCTTCGACAGGGCTCCCAGATACGCAGTATTTT. Complete variable domain (other parts from reference TRBV5-1 and TRBJ2-3): KAGVTQTPRYLIKTRGQQVTLSCSPISGHRSVSWYQQTPGQGLQFLFEYFSETQRNKGNFPGRFSGRQFSNSRSEMNVSTLELGDSALYLCASSLASTGLPDTQYFGPGTRLTVL.

This clonotype came up a few times. CDR3 region: CASSLRQDRNTEAFF. In DNA, the CDR3 is TGCGCCAGCAGCCTTCGTCAGGACAGGAACACTGAAGCTTTCTTT. The rearrangement joins TRBV5-1 to TRBJ1-1; D possibly corresponds to TRBD1 (6 bases). With 4 bases removed from V and 1 base from J, the gap between germline ends came to 14 bases. The CDR3 runs to 15 residues. Germline CDR1 is SGHRS and CDR2 is YFSETQ. Supplemented by reference TRBV5-1 and TRBJ1-1, the full variable domain reads KAGVTQTPRYLIKTRGQQVTLSCSPISGHRSVSWYQQTPGQGLQFLFEYFSETQRNKGNFPGRFSGRQFSNSRSEMNVSTLELGDSALYLCASSLRQDRNTEAFFGQGTRLTVV.

In the case of this clonotype: One base away lies a much larger clone, so this may be a sequencing read error. The gene calls are TRBV7-9 and TRBJ2-7; D is uncertain. Per germline, CDR1 SEHNR and CDR2 FQNEAQ (reference sequence). This CDR3 region has 12 residues. Trimming cost V 7 bases and J 6 bases, with 13 bases left between them. CDR3 in DNA: TGTGCCAGCACCCCTTATTACGGCGAGCAGTACGTC. This sequence encodes CASTPYYGEQYV.

The rearrangement uses TRBV5-1 and TRBJ2-2; 12 bases agree with TRBD1. The CDR3 length is 18 residues. V gave up 4 bases and J gave up 7 bases; unmatched junction bases: 14. The germline V gene encodes CDR1 SGHRS and CDR2 YFSETQ. The CDR3 loop reads CASSVAFPGQGAGGELFF. The CDR3 DNA is TGCGCCAGCAGCGTTGCATTCCCGGGACAGGGGGCCGGCGGGGAGCTGTTTTTT. Supplemented by reference TRBV5-1 and TRBJ2-2, the full variable domain reads KAGVTQTPRYLIKTRGQQVTLSCSPISGHRSVSWYQQTPGQGLQFLFEYFSETQRNKGNFPGRFSGRQFSNSRSEMNVSTLELGDSALYLCASSVAFPGQGAGGELFFGEGSRLTVL.

In its sample, this clonotype was seen many times. The J gene is TRBJ1-6, the V gene TRBV2, with D uncertain. V lost 6 bases to trimming and J lost 6 bases, with 18 bases between them. Germline CDR1 reads SNHLY; CDR2 reads FYNNEI. The CDR3 spans 16 residues. The CDR3 here is CASSPDGPAANSPLHF. Here the CDR3 DNA reads TGTGCCAGCAGCCCCGACGGGCCGGCCGCTAATTCACCCCTCCACTTT. The variable domain in full, completed from reference TRBV2 and TRBJ1-6, reads EPEVTQTPSHQVTQMGQEVILRCVPISNHLYFYWYRQILGQKVEFLVSFYNNEISEKSEIFDDQFSVERPDGSNFTLKIRSTKLEDSAMYFCASSPDGPAANSPLHFGNGTRLTVT.

Points on this clonotype: Just one base apart from a much larger clone, this may be a read error. This chain connects TRBV28 to TRBJ2-7; D gene unclear. CDR1 and CDR2 from the germline V gene are MDHEN and SYDVKM. The germline V and J ends were trimmed by 5 bases and 7 bases, with 9 bases remaining between them. The CDR3 consists of 11 residues. The DNA of the CDR3 is TGTGCCAGCAGTGCTCTTGAGGAGCAGTACTTC. Translation gives CASSALEEQYF.

In this sample, this clonotype turned up many times. V gene TRBV7-8 combines with J gene TRBJ2-3; TRBD2 aligns across 12 bases. The CDR3 consists of 18 residues. In germline, CDR1 is SGHVS, CDR2 FQNEAQ. J was trimmed by 2 bases and V by 0 bases; bases with no gene match: 6. CDR3 coding DNA: TGTGCCAGCAGCTTAGCGAAGACTAGCGGGGGAAACACAGATACGCAGTATTTT. Translating it yields CASSLAKTSGGNTDTQYF.

Only one count was recorded for this clonotype. The chain joins TRBV5-1 to TRBJ1-1, with D maybe TRBD1 (6 bases). CDR1 is SGHRS, CDR2 YFSETQ, per germline. CDR3 size: 16 residues. The germline V and J ends were trimmed by 6 bases and 1 base, with 19 bases remaining between them. CDR3 amino acids: CASTTGGLGSNTEAFF. CDR3 nucleotides: TGCGCCAGCACCACCGGGGGCCTGGGGTCGAACACTGAAGCTTTCTTT.